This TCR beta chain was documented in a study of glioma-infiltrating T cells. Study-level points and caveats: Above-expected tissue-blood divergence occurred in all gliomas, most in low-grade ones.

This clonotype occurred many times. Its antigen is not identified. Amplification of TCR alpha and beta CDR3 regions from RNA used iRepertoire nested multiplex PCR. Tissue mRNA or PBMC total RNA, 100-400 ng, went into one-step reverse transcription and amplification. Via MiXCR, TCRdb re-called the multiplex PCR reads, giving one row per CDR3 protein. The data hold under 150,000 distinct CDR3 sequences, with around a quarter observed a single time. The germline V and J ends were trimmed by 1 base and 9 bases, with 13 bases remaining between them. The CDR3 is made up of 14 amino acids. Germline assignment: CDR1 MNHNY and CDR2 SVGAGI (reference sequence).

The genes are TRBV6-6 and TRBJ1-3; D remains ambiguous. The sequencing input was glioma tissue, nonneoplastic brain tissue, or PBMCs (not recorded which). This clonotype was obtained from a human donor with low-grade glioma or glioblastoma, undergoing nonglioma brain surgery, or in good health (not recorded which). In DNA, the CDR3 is TGTGCCAGCAGTTACTACGCAGGATCGAGCACCATATATTTT. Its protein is CASSYYAGSSTIYF.